These 10 T cell receptor beta chains share one sample of origin, sequenced in a study of T cell clonality in common variable immunodeficiency. The repertoire was sequenced with immunoSEQ multiplex PCR; TCRdb's copy has only in-frame clones and lacks some. Sampling found approximately 64,000 clones, none seen once. Material: peripheral blood mononuclear cells. Every receptor here comes from a person aged 18 to 70 in good health.

This clone was recorded at least ten times. The CDR3 spells CSARGRGNAYEQYF. The CDR3 bases that were read are TGCAGTGCTCGCGGGCGGGGGAATGCCTACGAG. The genes are TRBV20-1 and TRBJ2-7, with 7 bases fitting TRBD2. The observed sequence ends 3 residues before the CDR3 terminus, with the missing tail filled in from the germline J gene. The CDR3 contains 14 residues. Unmatched junction bases numbered 9, after V lost 5 bases and J lost 2 bases. Looked up from germline, CDR1 is DFQATT and CDR2 is SNEGSKA (reference sequence).

This clone showed up many times. Coverage ceases 3 residues before the CDR3 finishes, and the germline J gene fills in the end. The chain uses TRBV19 and TRBJ2-1; 11 bases align to TRBD1. Germline CDR1 and CDR2: LNHDA and SQIVND (reference sequence). The CDR3 has 15 residues. The V gene end was trimmed by 3 bases and the J gene end by 3 bases; junction bases not matched to a gene: 1. The DNA read from the CDR3 is TGTGCCAGTAGTATGGGGACAGGGGGCTACAATGAG. It translates to CASSMGTGGYNE. The full CDR3 is CASSMGTGGYNEQFF.

This clone was recorded many times. CDR3 region: CASRRTDSSPFYNEQFF. The sequenced CDR3 bases are TGTGCCAGCAGGCGGACAGACTCTTCCCCGTTTTACAATGAG. The V and J genes are TRBV7-8 and TRBJ2-1; possibly TRBD1 for D (6 bases). The missing CDR3 end, 3 residues past where the read stops, is filled in from the germline J gene. Germline lookup yields CDR1 SGHVS and CDR2 FQNEAQ. Trimming pared 6 bases from V and 4 bases from J, leaving 22 bases between. There are 17 residues in the CDR3.

This clone showed up many times. Sequencing ends 3 residues short of the CDR3 end; the germline J gene provides the rest. This rearrangement joins TRBV6-1 to TRBJ2-7; TRBD2 agrees at 9 bases. The CDR3 spans 14 residues. The V gene's germline CDR1 is MNHNS and CDR2 SASEGT. V was pared by 3 bases and J by 1 base, with 1 base of the junction left unmatched. This CDR3 reads CASSEAGGSYEQYF. The sequenced CDR3 bases are TGTGCCAGCAGTGAGGCGGGAGGGTCCTACGAG.

This clone has at least ten counts. The CDR3 is cut off 3 residues early in the read; its end comes from the germline J gene. The chain uses TRBV20-1 and TRBJ2-1; TRBD2 agrees at 14 bases. CDR3 length equals 14 residues. CDR1 is DFQATT and CDR2 is SNEGSKA in the germline V gene (reference sequence). V gave up 5 bases and J gave up 9 bases; unmatched junction bases: 6. Here the CDR3 reads CSAQTSGRAVEQFF. The DNA read from the CDR3 is TGCAGTGCTCAGACTAGCGGGAGGGCCGTTGAG.

This clone showed up many times. Read data end 3 residues before the CDR3 end; the end is taken from the germline J gene. The chain recombines TRBV2 with TRBJ2-5; 12 nucleotides align to TRBD2. The trim removed 6 bases at V and 2 bases at J, leaving 4 bases unmatched. CDR3 length equals 15 residues. The V gene's germline CDR1 is SNHLY and CDR2 FYNNEI. CDR3 bases read: TGTGCCAGCAGCCTAGCGGGGGGGCGGCAAGAGACC. Its protein product is CASSLAGGRQET. The whole CDR3 reads CASSLAGGRQETQYF.

There are many counts of this clone. The read stops 3 residues short of the end of the CDR3; the missing end is completed from the germline J gene. V and J are TRBV7-3 and TRBJ1-5, with a tentative D call TRBD1 (6 bases). The germline CDR1 and CDR2 sequences are SGHTA and FQGTGA. Trimming stripped 5 bases from V and 7 bases from J, with 12 bases between. The CDR3 covers 13 residues. The CDR3 loop reads CASSTGPGQPQHF. CDR3 DNA, as far as it was read: TGTGCCAGCAGCACAGGGCCGGGGCAGCCC.

Many counts were recorded for this clone. The read terminates 3 residues ahead of where the CDR3 ends, so the germline J gene completes it. This chain uses TRBV18 with TRBJ1-1, with D unresolved. CDR3 size: 14 residues. CDR1 KGHSH and CDR2 LQKENI come from the germline V gene. V was clipped by 1 base and J by 1 base, with 7 bases between them. The part of the CDR3 DNA that was read is TGTGCCAGCTCACCACGCGACTGGAACACTGAA. It yields the protein CASSPRDWNTE. The entire CDR3 sequence reads CASSPRDWNTEAFF.

This clone came up many times. The part of the CDR3 DNA that was read is TGCAGTGCCCAGCGGGCCCTCGCCATT. This sequence encodes CSAQRALAI. The entire CDR3 reads CSAQRALAIQYF. The chain joins TRBV20-1 to TRBJ2-4; possible D gene TRBD2, 6 bases. The read is 3 residues too short to cover the CDR3 end, so that end is filled in from the germline J gene. The CDR3 length is 12 residues. Germline V gene lookup returns CDR1 DFQATT and CDR2 SNEGSKA (reference sequence). Trimming cost V 6 bases and J 9 bases, with 15 bases left between them.

This clone has at least ten counts. The sequenced fragment ends 3 residues before the CDR3 boundary, so the rest is inferred from the germline J gene. This chain connects TRBV18 to TRBJ1-1; D remains unclear. The CDR3 has 14 residues. V lost 3 bases and J 1 base, leaving 9 bases between the germline ends. Germline loops: CDR1 KGHSH, CDR2 LQKENI. The CDR3 sequence is CASSPSPKNTEAFF. The DNA read from the CDR3 is TGTGCCAGCTCACCTTCTCCTAAGAACACTGAA.